This paragraph reports one TCR beta chain. The CDR3 runs 14 residues. Germline V lookup: CDR1 SGHTA, CDR2 FQGNSA. V gave up 6 bases and J gave up 2 bases, with 11 bases separating them. Primed by a sample-barcoded 5' primer and a J-beta primer mix, a second PCR proceeded for about 7 to 11 cycles. Every cDNA molecule bore a tag from a template-switch adaptor containing 12 random nucleotides. TCRdb analysed the 5' RACE reads with MiXCR anew, one entry per CDR3 protein. The sample records 1.8 million or so distinct CDR3 sequences, approximately 40% being singletons. The data belong to a study of blood T cells in healthy people across ages. Each of the donors had 8 to 10 milliliters of peripheral blood drawn into EDTA-treated Vacutainer tubes.

The sequencing sample was made of blood. This sequence joins TRBV7-2 and TRBJ1-5, with TRBD1 as a possible D gene (5 bases). The sequence was obtained from a human donor in good health. The CDR3 protein is CASRLGTGNQPQHF. The CDR3 region has the DNA TGTGCCAGCAGGTTGGGGACGGGCAATCAGCCCCAGCATTTT.